Listed below are T cell receptor beta chains from one sample, sequenced in a study of OX40 agonist ivuxolimab in advanced cancers. Sequenced by immunoSEQ multiplex PCR; TCRdb stores in-frame clones only, minus some. This sample carries about 56,000 clones, less than 85% of them seen once, and the ten largest clones take more than 3.5%. Sequencing was performed on CD4+ or CD8+ T cells sorted from blood, taken in a trial of the OX40 agonist ivuxolimab. Every receptor here comes from an adult with an advanced solid tumor such as melanoma, head and neck, liver or kidney cancer. Each CDR3 is given with its conserved first and last residue. Fields, in order: clone size, V gene, J gene, CDR3 protein. Clone size is given for some rows only: seen once, a few or many times, or a class if the clone is expanded.

>-|TRBV4-3|TRBJ2-1
CASSHLTVNSYNEQFF
>-|TRBV6-5|TRBJ1-2
CASSWSGSSGYTF
>-|TRBV6-5|TRBJ2-1
CASSLLGLANNEQFF
>once|TRBV6-5|TRBJ2-7
CASSGLGGVVYEQYF
>-|TRBV6-5|TRBJ2-1
CASSYRQGDYNEQFF
>-|TRBV5-6|TRBJ2-5
CASGKVTGETQYF
>-|TRBV23-1|TRBJ2-3
CASSPLPRRKFTDTQYF
>few|TRBV5-1|TRBJ2-4
CASSLEGRGLDIQYF
>-|TRBV6-5|TRBJ1-1
CAVGRSDTEAFF
>-|TRBV29-1|TRBJ2-4
CSVRQGENIQYF
>few|TRBV5-6|TRBJ2-7
CASSLFGTASYEQYF
>-|TRBV7-2|TRBJ2-5
CASSPKEKTQYF
>-|TRBV11-2|TRBJ1-4
CASSLNPGTANEKLFF
>-|TRBV19|TRBJ1-1
CASSPYRGQNTEAFF
>-|TRBV6-5|TRBJ2-7
CASTSPQGSHEQYF
>-|TRBV4-1|TRBJ2-5
CASSQDSARGETQYF
>-|TRBV7-2|TRBJ1-5
CASSLGLGPEGNQPQHF
>once|TRBV5-1|TRBJ2-1
CASSLAGLAGGRSYNEQFF